This TCR beta chain was found in a study of cytomegalovirus exposure and HLA in healthy donors. General study results and limits: First-cohort TCR clusters tended to co-occur in the roughly 120 validation repertoires, a later analysis found. The classifier reportedly diagnosed cytomegalovirus status with high sensitivity and specificity.

Using immunoSEQ multiplex PCR, the repertoire was profiled, and TCRdb retains in-frame clones only, with some absent. The sample lists about 360,000 clones; 86% were seen once. Concerning this clone: The target antigen is unknown.

The study drew the donors from its approximately 110-subject validation cohort, separate from the 666-subject first cohort. Germline V lookup: CDR1 SGHDT, CDR2 YYEEEE. This CDR3 spans 18 amino acids. V was clipped by 0 bases and J by 5 bases; unmatched bases: 12. This clonotype was sampled from a woman between 18 and 30 years old in good health and CMV-seronegative. This chain links TRBV5-6 with TRBJ2-3; the match to TRBD1 covers 10 bases. The sequenced sample consisted of PBMCs. For the CDR3, the DNA is TGTGCCAGCAGCTTGGTAGGGTGGACAGGGGGAGGAAGAGATACGCAGTATTTT. Translating it yields CASSLVGWTGGGRDTQYF.